These 32 T cell receptor beta chains were sequenced from one sample in a study of shared clonotypes between healthy human individuals. Measured with immunoSEQ multiplex PCR; TCRdb has only the in-frame clones, and not every one. The table lists 2 million to 3 million clones, approximately 94% of them singletons. The sequencing sample was made of naive CD4+ T cells from PBMCs. The subset: CD45RA+ positively selected. The receptors were sampled from a man aged 18 to 30 in good health. Some clones in this sample may be carry-over from other donors' samples.

The chain links TRBV2 to TRBJ1-2; TRBD1 is a possible D gene (5 bases). The CDR3 contains 16 residues. The germline V gene has CDR1 SNHLY and CDR2 FYNNEI. V lost 6 bases and J 3 bases, leaving 20 bases between the germline ends. The CDR3 reads CASSPTRGNADYGYTF. The CDR3 DNA is TGTGCCAGCAGCCCTACGAGGGGTAATGCGGACTATGGCTACACCTTC.

The rearrangement links TRBV5-1 to TRBJ2-2; 9 positions agree with TRBD1. CDR1 and CDR2 from the germline V gene are SGHRS and YFSETQ. V was pared by 4 bases and J by 4 bases, with 11 bases of the junction left unmatched. The length of the CDR3 is 17 residues. For the CDR3, the DNA is TGCGCCAGCAGCCCCCCGGGGACAGGGATGACCACCGGGGAGCTGTTTTTT. Protein: CASSPPGTGMTTGELFF. Drawing the rest from reference TRBV5-1 and TRBJ2-2, the complete variable domain is KAGVTQTPRYLIKTRGQQVTLSCSPISGHRSVSWYQQTPGQGLQFLFEYFSETQRNKGNFPGRFSGRQFSNSRSEMNVSTLELGDSALYLCASSPPGTGMTTGELFFGEGSRLTVL.

The chain couples TRBV28 to TRBJ2-5; 8 bases align to TRBD2. The J call is doubtful: the DNA matches TRBJ2-7 better. This CDR3 has 14 residues. Germline CDR1 is MDHEN and CDR2 is SYDVKM. This CDR3 is CASSPGGAAPEQYF. CDR3 sequence (DNA): TGTGCCAGCAGCCCCGGGGGGGCGGCGCCCGAGCAGTACTTC.

The chain recombines TRBV19 with TRBJ2-1; D is unresolved. CDR1 is LNHDA, CDR2 SQIVND, per germline (reference sequence). The V end lost 4 bases, the J end lost 7 bases, and 11 bases lay between the germline ends. The CDR3 totals 13 residues. CDR3 sequence: CASSRSPWNEQFF. The CDR3 DNA is TGTGCCAGTAGTAGAAGCCCGTGGAATGAGCAGTTCTTC.

The rearrangement uses TRBV2 and TRBJ2-2; 13 bases are a match to TRBD2. The CDR3 is 15 residues long. Trimming cost V 4 bases and J 4 bases; bases outside gene matches: 0. CDR1 is SNHLY and CDR2 is FYNNEI in the germline V gene. CDR3 coding DNA: TGTGCCAGCAGTGGGACTAGCGGGGGCACCGGGGAGCTGTTTTTT. Protein: CASSGTSGGTGELFF.

The chain uses TRBV5-1 and TRBJ2-1; 11 nucleotides agree with TRBD2. Germline CDR1 reads SGHRS; CDR2 reads YFSETQ. The CDR3 has 17 amino acids. V was clipped by 2 bases and J by 4 bases; unmatched bases: 8. The CDR3 is CASSLLYSGREYNEQFF. The CDR3 nucleotides are TGCGCCAGCAGCTTATTGTATAGCGGGAGGGAATACAATGAGCAGTTCTTC.

V gene TRBV27 combines with J gene TRBJ2-3, with 7 bases lining up with TRBD1. V lost 1 base to trimming and J lost 2 bases; unmatched junction nucleotides: 3. This CDR3 has 15 amino acids. Per the germline V gene, CDR1 is MNHEY and CDR2 is SMNVEV (reference sequence). CDR3 sequence (DNA): TGTGCCAGCAGTTTATGGGACAGCCTCACAGATACGCAGTATTTT. Translation gives CASSLWDSLTDTQYF.

The chain uses TRBV15 and TRBJ2-5; 15 positions match TRBD2. Germline assignment: CDR1 LNHNV and CDR2 YYDKDF (reference sequence). There are 20 residues in the CDR3. The V segment lost 5 bases and the J segment 2 bases; nucleotides outside the gene matches: 15. CDR3 nucleotide sequence: TGTGCCACCAGCCTCAGCCCGGGACTAGCGGGAGGACGCTCGCAAGAGACCCAGTACTTC. It codes for CATSLSPGLAGGRSQETQYF. Based on the CDR3 plus reference TRBV15 and TRBJ2-5, the full variable domain is DAMVIQNPRYQVTQFGKPVTLSCSQTLNHNVMYWYQQKSSQAPKLLFHYYDKDFNNEADTPDNFQSRRPNTSFCFLDIRSPGLGDTAMYLCATSLSPGLAGGRSQETQYFGPGTRLLVL.

The CDR3 DNA follows: TGCGCCAGCAGACCCGACAGGGGCTGGTCTGAAGCTTTCTTT. Residues: CASRPDRGWSEAFF. The chain combines TRBV10-2 with TRBJ1-1; 8 nucleotides agree with TRBD1. The trim removed 6 bases at V and 6 bases at J, leaving 9 bases unmatched. This CDR3 spans 14 amino acids. CDR1 is WSHSY and CDR2 is SAAADI in the germline V gene.

As to this clone: A read error may produce the germline difference seen at one junction end. The rearrangement links TRBV15 to TRBJ1-1; weak D call: TRBD1 (6 bases). Germline assignment: CDR1 LNHNV and CDR2 YYDKDF (reference sequence). This CDR3 contains 11 residues. The CDR3 loop reads CATTRGGEAFF. CDR3 in DNA: TGTGCCACCACCAGAGGGGGAGAAGCTTTCTTT.

Turning to this clone: Different DNA sequences within this sample yield the same CDR3. The CDR3 loop is CAWSVRRGGQYF. The CDR3 DNA is TGTGCCTGGAGTGTACGACGGGGCGGGCAGTACTTC. The chain employs TRBV30 and TRBJ2-7, with D possibly called TRBD1 or TRBD2 (5 bases each). CDR3 length: 12 amino acids. From germline, CDR1 is GTSNPN and CDR2 SVGIG (reference sequence). V gave up 0 bases and J gave up 9 bases, with 12 bases separating them. The full variable domain, completed using reference TRBV30 and TRBJ2-7, is SQTIHQWPATLVQPVGSPLSLECTVEGTSNPNLYWYRQAAGRGLQLLFYSVGIGQISSEVPQNLSASRPQDRQFILSSKKLLLSDSGFYLCAWSVRRGGQYFGPGTRLTVT.

On this clone: One end of the junction is discordant with germline, which a read error may explain. This chain links TRBV7-9 with TRBJ1-2; no clear D gene. The CDR3 spans 15 residues. Germline V gives CDR1 SEHNR, CDR2 FQNEAQ (reference sequence). CDR3 bases: TGTGCCAGCAGCAACCGAGGGATGCCCGTCTATGACTACACCTTC. The encoded protein is CASSNRGMPVYDYTF.

This rearrangement joins TRBV5-4 to TRBJ1-2; a weak D match, TRBD1 (6 bases). CDR3 size: 13 residues. V gave up 4 bases and J gave up 4 bases, with 11 bases separating them. CDR1 is SGHNT, CDR2 YYREEE, per germline (reference sequence). In nucleotides, the CDR3 is TGTGCCAGCAGCACCCCGGACAGCTATGGCTACACCTTC. It codes for CASSTPDSYGYTF.

This chain uses TRBV5-6 with TRBJ1-3; D is unresolved. The CDR3 length is 12 residues. Germline CDR1 is SGHDT and CDR2 is YYEEEE. Between the trimmed V and J ends, which lost 0 bases and 7 bases, there was a span of 5 bases. In DNA form, the CDR3 reads TGTGCCAGCAGCTTGGCGTCTAACACCATATATTTT. The encoded protein is CASSLASNTIYF.

The genes are TRBV5-6 and TRBJ1-4, with unresolved D. The CDR3 is made up of 14 amino acids. Per germline, CDR1 SGHDT and CDR2 YYEEEE. V lost 4 bases, J lost 8 bases, and 15 bases lay in between. In nucleotides, the CDR3 is TGTGCCAGCAGCCCCGGAACCAGCACGGAAAAACTGTTTTTT. This translates into CASSPGTSTEKLFF.

V and J are TRBV20-1 and TRBJ2-7; D gene uncertain. Germline assignment: CDR1 DFQATT and CDR2 SNEGSKA (reference sequence). The CDR3 runs 11 residues. With 3 bases removed from V and 2 bases from J, the gap between germline ends came to 5 bases. CDR3 protein: CSASNPYEQYF. In nucleotides, the CDR3 is TGCAGTGCTAGTAATCCCTACGAGCAGTACTTC.

The J gene is TRBJ1-2, the V gene TRBV29-1; D is ambiguous. Germline V gene sequence: CDR1 SQVTM, CDR2 ANQGSEA. V lost 4 bases, J lost 8 bases, and 17 bases lay in between. The CDR3 covers 13 residues. This chain's CDR3 is CSVAGLIIGGYTF. DNA of the CDR3: TGCAGCGTTGCCGGTCTAATCATAGGGGGCTACACCTTC.

Concerning this clone itself: This CDR3 is also generated by other DNA sequences in the sample. The chain is built from TRBV5-1 and TRBJ2-7; D perhaps matches TRBD2 (6 bases). Trimming left V 1 base short and J 3 bases short, with 11 bases between. The germline CDR1 and CDR2 sequences are SGHRS and YFSETQ. This CDR3 comprises 14 residues. The CDR3 region has the DNA TGCGCCAGCAGCTTGTCGTTCGGGAGCTACGAGCAGTACTTC. Encoded protein: CASSLSFGSYEQYF.

The CDR3 is CAWSATGLSGNTIYF. Written as DNA, the CDR3 is TGTGCCTGGAGCGCCACGGGTCTCTCTGGAAACACCATATATTTT. The V call is TRBV30, the J call TRBJ1-3; no firm D call. The length of the CDR3 is 15 residues. V gave up 3 bases and J gave up 0 bases, with 12 bases separating them. Looked up from germline, CDR1 is GTSNPN and CDR2 is SVGIG (reference sequence).

This clone was seen only a few times. This chain connects TRBV29-1 to TRBJ1-2, with 7 positions matching TRBD1. Trimming removed 6 bases from V and 5 bases from J; junction bases left unmatched: 6. The germline V gene has CDR1 SQVTM and CDR2 ANQGSEA. The CDR3 runs to 12 residues. In DNA form, the CDR3 reads TGCAGCGTCGAGACAGGGAGTTATGGCTACACCTTC. Translated: CSVETGSYGYTF.

This clone has only one observation. This chain joins TRBV14 and TRBJ2-7, with 9 positions matching TRBD2. The germline V gene encodes CDR1 SGHDN and CDR2 FVKESK. This CDR3 contains 14 residues. V was clipped by 6 bases and J by 5 bases; unmatched bases: 8. The CDR3 DNA follows: TGTGCCAGCAGGAATAGCGGGAGTCCCCACGAGCAGTACTTC. Protein product: CASRNSGSPHEQYF.

The rearrangement joins TRBV7-3 to TRBJ2-3; D possibly corresponds to TRBD1 (5 bases). V was trimmed by 5 bases and J by 5 bases, leaving 20 bases between them. The CDR3 has 16 amino acids. The germline gives CDR1 SGHTA, CDR2 FQGTGA. The CDR3: CASSEGALPAGDTQYF. The CDR3 region has the DNA TGTGCCAGCAGCGAAGGGGCCTTGCCCGCCGGAGATACGCAGTATTTT.

The rearrangement links TRBV5-4 to TRBJ2-5, with TRBD2 identical over 9 bases. This CDR3 has 16 amino acids. V gave up 1 base and J gave up 4 bases; unmatched junction bases: 8. CDR1 is SGHNT and CDR2 is YYREEE in the germline V gene (reference sequence). CDR3: CASSLNAGGPGETQYF. CDR3 in DNA: TGTGCCAGCAGCTTGAACGCGGGAGGGCCCGGAGAGACCCAGTACTTC.

V and J are TRBV23-1 and TRBJ2-2; 9 bases line up with TRBD1. TRBV23-1 is identified as an open reading frame with a role that is uncertain. The CDR3 extends over 16 amino acids. V shed 10 bases, J shed 3 bases, and the junction held 12 bases outside the gene matches. Written as DNA, the CDR3 is TGCGCCACCCAGCCCGGGACAGGGTCGTACACCGGGGAGCTGTTTTTT. It encodes CATQPGTGSYTGELFF.

This clone was seen once. The chain links TRBV28 to TRBJ1-5; no clear D gene. V lost 5 bases and J 5 bases, leaving 7 bases between the germline ends. The CDR3 consists of 12 residues. The germline gives CDR1 MDHEN, CDR2 SYDVKM. CDR3 sequence: CASSPLYQPQHF. The CDR3 nucleotides are TGTGCCAGCAGTCCGCTATATCAGCCCCAGCATTTT.

The V call is TRBV9, the J call TRBJ2-7; 7 nucleotides agree with TRBD2. The ends lost 0 bases at V and 2 bases at J; junction bases unmatched: 2. Germline V gives CDR1 SGDLS, CDR2 YYNGEE. This CDR3 comprises 14 residues. DNA for the CDR3: TGTGCCAGCAGCGTAGAAGGACTAGCCTACGAGCAGTACTTC. Translating it yields CASSVEGLAYEQYF. Supplemented by reference TRBV9 and TRBJ2-7, the full variable domain reads DSGVTQTPKHLITATGQRVTLRCSPRSGDLSVYWYQQSLDQGLQFLIQYYNGEERAKGNILERFSAQQFPDLHSELNLSSLELGDSALYFCASSVEGLAYEQYFGPGTRLTVT.

The chain carries TRBV18 and TRBJ1-1; TRBD1 matches at 7 bases. With V trimmed by 2 bases and J by 6 bases, 6 bases remained unmatched. The CDR3 is 14 amino acids. Germline CDR1 is KGHSH and CDR2 is LQKENI. CDR3 region: CASSPSTGEPEAFF. The DNA for the CDR3 is TGTGCCAGCTCACCATCCACAGGGGAACCTGAAGCTTTCTTT. Filled out from reference TRBV18 and TRBJ1-1, the complete variable domain reads NAGVMQNPRHLVRRRGQEARLRCSPMKGHSHVYWYRQLPEEGLKFMVYLQKENIIDESGMPKERFSAEFPKEGPSILRIQQVVRGDSAAYFCASSPSTGEPEAFFGQGTRLTVV.

The genes are TRBV14 and TRBJ2-3; TRBD1 aligns across 8 bases. Germline V lookup: CDR1 SGHDN, CDR2 FVKESK. This CDR3 has 17 residues. V dropped 4 bases and J dropped 2; count of bases not matched to a gene: 11. CDR3 sequence (DNA): TGTGCCAGCAGCCTCTCGAACAGGGGGAGCTTCACAGATACGCAGTATTTT. Translating gives CASSLSNRGSFTDTQYF. Supplemented by reference TRBV14 and TRBJ2-3, the full variable domain reads EAGVTQFPSHSVIEKGQTVTLRCDPISGHDNLYWYRRVMGKEIKFLLHFVKESKQDESGMPNNRFLAERTGGTYSTLKVQPAELEDSGVYFCASSLSNRGSFTDTQYFGPGTRLTVL.

V usage is TRBV28 and J usage is TRBJ1-5; tentatively, D is TRBD1 (5 bases). The V and J ends lost 6 bases and 6 bases respectively, with 12 bases between them. Germline-derived CDR1 and CDR2 are MDHEN and SYDVKM. The CDR3 length is 13 residues. This chain's CDR3 is CASRGVEIQPQHF. The CDR3 DNA reads TGTGCCAGCAGGGGGGTGGAGATTCAGCCCCAGCATTTT.

The V gene is TRBV5-4, the J gene TRBJ2-7; 7 bases are shared with TRBD2. V lost 4 bases, J lost 1 base, and 2 bases stayed unmatched. The CDR3 has 13 residues. The germline V gene encodes CDR1 SGHNT and CDR2 YYREEE (reference sequence). The CDR3 nucleotides read TGTGCCAGCAGCCGCGGGGGATCCTACGAGCAGTACTTC. This encodes CASSRGGSYEQYF. Combining the CDR3 with reference TRBV5-4 and TRBJ2-7 gives the whole variable domain ETGVTQSPTHLIKTRGQQVTLRCSSQSGHNTVSWYQQALGQGPQFIFQYYREEENGRGNFPPRFSGLQFPNYSSELNVNALELDDSALYLCASSRGGSYEQYFGPGTRLTVT.

The chain links TRBV10-1 to TRBJ2-1, with TRBD2 matching over 8 bases. Losses at the gene ends were 6 bases for V and 5 bases for J; bases not matched to a gene: 12. The V gene's germline CDR1 is WNHNN and CDR2 SYGVQD (reference sequence). The CDR3 extends over 16 amino acids. The CDR3 sequence is CASRLSAGGSHNEQFF. The DNA for the CDR3 is TGCGCCAGCAGACTCTCGGCGGGAGGTTCCCACAATGAGCAGTTCTTC.

The V gene is TRBV2, the J gene TRBJ2-5; D is uncertain. From germline, CDR1 is SNHLY and CDR2 FYNNEI. This CDR3 spans 13 amino acids. Trimming took 7 bases from V and 1 from J, leaving 10 bases between them. The CDR3 DNA is TGTGCCAGCACGGGCTTTCGCCAAGAGACCCAGTACTTC. Its translation is CASTGFRQETQYF.